A selection of T cell receptor beta chains follows, all from one sample in a study of control samples from healthy donors and cancer patients. Some clones are missing from TCRdb's copy, which holds only in-frame ones; the method was immunoSEQ multiplex PCR. The sample yields 90,000 or so clones, roughly 86% seen once. The specimen was blood. These TCRs come from a woman aged 45-65 years in good health. Each CDR3 is given with its conserved first and last residue. Each record gives: D gene, V gene, CDR3 protein. A D gene is named only where the DNA matches it firmly.

D: .; V: TRBV6-6; CDR3: CASSHQDRSEAFF
D: TRBD1; V: TRBV11-2; CDR3: CASTADREIDTQYF
D: .; V: TRBV2; CDR3: CASSEGLPNEKLFF
D: .; V: TRBV7-9; CDR3: CASSLGSVDSHYGYTF
D: .; V: TRBV28; CDR3: CASTPRTPTDYTF
D: .; V: TRBV7-2; CDR3: CASSLAGNYGYTF
D: .; V: TRBV7-3; CDR3: CASSLQGVGSTIYF
D: TRBD1; V: TRBV6-5; CDR3: CASSYGGQGEAFF
D: .; V: TRBV6-2/TRBV6-3; CDR3: CASSYSTDYEQYF
D: TRBD1; V: TRBV3-1/TRBV3-2; CDR3: CASTAKGQGNTEAFF
D: .; V: TRBV4-3; CDR3: CASSQETGESYEQYF
D: TRBD1; V: TRBV27; CDR3: CASSTPGDRGSGANVLTF
D: TRBD2; V: TRBV7-6; CDR3: CASSPREVTGELFF
D: TRBD1; V: TRBV28; CDR3: CASSIPGGPSGNTIYF
D: TRBD2; V: TRBV4-2; CDR3: CASSQGLAGETQYF
D: TRBD1; V: TRBV7-8; CDR3: CASSLNPQGVNSPLHF
D: .; V: TRBV15; CDR3: CATSRVGTEQFF
D: TRBD1; V: TRBV5-4; CDR3: CASSLGYGQGIYNEQFF
D: TRBD1; V: TRBV19; CDR3: CASSPGQGVKAFF
D: .; V: TRBV12-3/TRBV12-4; CDR3: CASSWLANTQYF
D: .; V: TRBV18; CDR3: CASSRGGDKNIQYF
D: TRBD2; V: TRBV7-9; CDR3: CASSLAKVGTSGDTDTQYF
D: .; V: TRBV18; CDR3: CASSLRNGGLYGYTF
D: TRBD2; V: TRBV29-1; CDR3: CSVTGGARLAGAYEQYF
D: .; V: TRBV5-8; CDR3: CASSRGSGSGYTF
D: .; V: TRBV6-5; CDR3: CASSALGGFTDTQYF
D: TRBD1; V: TRBV7-2; CDR3: CASSSQGAGNQPQHF
D: .; V: TRBV18; CDR3: CASSPNPSLTGELFF
D: .; V: TRBV18; CDR3: CASSPPSLAEKLFF
D: TRBD1; V: TRBV29-1; CDR3: CSVAHLRDRGRAEGYEQYF
D: .; V: TRBV7-8; CDR3: CASSLQETQYF
D: .; V: TRBV7-9; CDR3: CASSRAPYNEQFF
D: TRBD2; V: TRBV4-3; CDR3: CASSQKMGTSRSTWETQYF
D: .; V: TRBV5-6; CDR3: CASSLSWGGTSTGELFF
D: TRBD1; V: TRBV27; CDR3: CASSQGTGGNQPQHF
D: .; V: TRBV7-8; CDR3: CASSLRQCGDRF
D: .; V: TRBV25-1; CDR3: CASSESNGPFDTQYF
D: .; V: TRBV6-5; CDR3: CASSYSQGLGEQFF
D: .; V: TRBV19; CDR3: CASSHKRQGGTGELFF
D: .; V: TRBV6-6; CDR3: CASSYTADSPNYGYTF
D: TRBD1; V: TRBV19; CDR3: CASSILGTGVARNYGYTF
D: .; V: TRBV2; CDR3: CASSVLADSNYGYTF
D: TRBD1; V: TRBV6-1; CDR3: CASSDKDRWNSNQPQHF
D: .; V: TRBV5-1; CDR3: CASSPSRSNSYEQYF
D: .; V: TRBV2; CDR3: CASSEEMAGNQPQHF
D: TRBD2; V: TRBV9; CDR3: CASSVSSGRNEQFF
D: TRBD1; V: TRBV28; CDR3: CASSKTQGANEQYF
D: TRBD1; V: TRBV6-2/TRBV6-3; CDR3: CASSFRTGHMNTEAFF
D: .; V: TRBV10-3; CDR3: CAISETSSGNTIYF
D: .; V: TRBV12-3/TRBV12-4; CDR3: CASSLARTQYF
D: .; V: TRBV6-5; CDR3: CASIMNTEAFF